The entry below describes one T cell receptor (beta chain). Antigen specificity is unknown. As the CDR3 is not closed by the conserved phenylalanine or tryptophan, this likely results from a read error. This sample was taken from a study of cytomegalovirus exposure and HLA in healthy donors. Turning to the study itself: Among the approximately 400 genotyped donors, about 81% were placed in the Caucasian-associated ancestry cluster.

A multiplex PCR was run with 60 Vbeta primers and 13 Jbeta primers. TCRdb's table, derived via immunoSEQ multiplex PCR, lists solely in-frame clones and lacks some. The data contain more than 100,000 clones, around three quarters of them singletons. Study-level findings and limits: In terms of immune exposure information, only CMV serostatus was available. By a later analysis, the bulk of CMV-associated TCR beta chains appeared HLA-restricted. Trimming of TCR beta V- and J-genes showed a link, identified in a later analysis, to a missense DCLRE1C variant.

Specimen: PBMCs. This clonotype was obtained from a middle-aged man in good health and CMV-seronegative.

CDR3 sequence (DNA): TGTGCCACCAGCGATCCTGGGGGCGGCAGTACCCGGCCCCAGCATGTT. Its translation: CATSDPGGGSTRPQHV. The rearrangement joins TRBV15 to TRBJ1-5, with D possibly TRBD1 on 6 matching bases. The CDR3 runs 16 residues. Germline CDR1 and CDR2: LNHNV and YYDKDF (reference sequence). With 5 bases removed from V and 9 bases from J, the gap between germline ends came to 23 bases.